A single sample gave rise to the 6 T cell receptor beta chains below, sequenced in a study of tumor-infiltrating lymphocytes in localized non-small cell lung cancer. Measured with immunoSEQ multiplex PCR; TCRdb has only the in-frame clones, and not every one. Among 2,000 to 3,000 clones listed, more than 45% were seen once. The sample was uninvolved lung tissue not adjacent to the tumor. The receptor source for this set is a human donor with non-small cell lung cancer. Some clones in this sample may be carry-over from other donors' samples.

The rearrangement joins TRBV5-1 to TRBJ1-1, with unresolved D. Trimming took 1 base from V and 6 from J, leaving 13 bases between them. The CDR3 runs to 14 residues. CDR1 is SGHRS, CDR2 YFSETQ, per germline. The DNA for the CDR3 is TGCGCCAGCAGCTTGACCGACGAGGGTCCTGAAGCTTTCTTT. It encodes CASSLTDEGPEAFF.

This chain links TRBV5-1 with TRBJ2-6, with D perhaps matching TRBD2 (7 bases). V was pared by 0 bases and J by 4 bases, with 11 bases between. This CDR3 spans 16 amino acids. Germline values: CDR1 SGHRS, CDR2 YFSETQ. CDR3 region: CASSLAGGLGANVLTF. CDR3 coding DNA: TGCGCCAGCAGCTTGGCCGGGGGGCTCGGGGCCAACGTCCTGACTTTC.

The chain recombines TRBV9 with TRBJ2-2, with no clear D. CDR3 length equals 17 residues. The V end was cut by 4 bases, the J end by 0 bases, with 16 bases between. The V gene's germline CDR1 is SGDLS and CDR2 YYNGEE. The CDR3 sequence is CASSTRTSDANTGELFF. DNA for the CDR3: TGTGCCAGCAGCACCCGGACGTCAGATGCGAACACCGGGGAGCTGTTTTTT. The full variable domain, completed using reference TRBV9 and TRBJ2-2, is DSGVTQTPKHLITATGQRVTLRCSPRSGDLSVYWYQQSLDQGLQFLIQYYNGEERAKGNILERFSAQQFPDLHSELNLSSLELGDSALYFCASSTRTSDANTGELFFGEGSRLTVL.

CDR3 DNA sequence: TGTGCCAGCAGCCCAGGACTGTACAGGGGAGAGACCCAGTACTTC. This translates into CASSPGLYRGETQYF. The V and J genes are TRBV7-2 and TRBJ2-5; 7 nucleotides match TRBD1. The CDR3 has 15 residues. V dropped 5 bases and J dropped 4; count of bases not matched to a gene: 10. Looked up from germline, CDR1 is SGHTA and CDR2 is FQGNSA.

The chain is built from TRBV30 and TRBJ1-1; D gene uncertain. The CDR3 loop spans 17 amino acids. The germline V gene has CDR1 GTSNPN and CDR2 SVGIG (reference sequence). Trimming cost V 0 bases and J 0 bases, with 17 bases left between them. The CDR3 here is CAWSVRFGDALNTEAFF. The CDR3 DNA reads TGTGCCTGGAGTGTACGATTCGGTGACGCTTTGAACACTGAAGCTTTCTTT.

The CDR3 spells CATSTRSSRQETQYF. The CDR3 nucleotides are TGTGCCACCAGCACTCGTTCCTCACGACAAGAGACCCAGTACTTC. The V and J genes are TRBV15 and TRBJ2-5, with no clear D. The CDR3 has 15 residues. V lost 4 bases to trimming and J lost 2 bases, with 14 bases between them. The germline V gene encodes CDR1 LNHNV and CDR2 YYDKDF (reference sequence). Using reference TRBV15 and TRBJ2-5 for the parts outside the CDR3, the full variable domain is DAMVIQNPRYQVTQFGKPVTLSCSQTLNHNVMYWYQQKSSQAPKLLFHYYDKDFNNEADTPDNFQSRRPNTSFCFLDIRSPGLGDTAMYLCATSTRSSRQETQYFGPGTRLLVL.